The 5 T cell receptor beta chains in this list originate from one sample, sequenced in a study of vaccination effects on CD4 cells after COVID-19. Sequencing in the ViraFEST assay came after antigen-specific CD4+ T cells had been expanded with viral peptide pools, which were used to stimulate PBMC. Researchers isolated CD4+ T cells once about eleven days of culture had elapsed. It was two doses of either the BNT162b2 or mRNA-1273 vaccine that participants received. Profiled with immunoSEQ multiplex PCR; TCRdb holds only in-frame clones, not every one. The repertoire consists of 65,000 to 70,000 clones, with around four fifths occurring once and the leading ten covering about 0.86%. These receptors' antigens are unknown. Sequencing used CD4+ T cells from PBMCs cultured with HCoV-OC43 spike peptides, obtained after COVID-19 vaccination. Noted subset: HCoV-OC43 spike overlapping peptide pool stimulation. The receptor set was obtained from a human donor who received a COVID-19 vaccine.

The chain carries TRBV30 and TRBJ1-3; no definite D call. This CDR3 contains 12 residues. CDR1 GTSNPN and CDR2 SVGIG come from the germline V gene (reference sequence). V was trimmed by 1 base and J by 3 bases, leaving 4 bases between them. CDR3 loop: CAWSASGNTIYF. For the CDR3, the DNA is TGTGCCTGGAGTGCGAGTGGAAACACCATATATTTT.

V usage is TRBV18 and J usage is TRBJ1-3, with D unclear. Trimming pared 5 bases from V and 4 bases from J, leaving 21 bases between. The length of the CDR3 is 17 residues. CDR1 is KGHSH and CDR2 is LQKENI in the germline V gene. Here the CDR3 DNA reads TGTGCCAGCTCAAGAAACTCATATCAAAACTCCGGAAACACCATATATTTT. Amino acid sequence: CASSRNSYQNSGNTIYF.

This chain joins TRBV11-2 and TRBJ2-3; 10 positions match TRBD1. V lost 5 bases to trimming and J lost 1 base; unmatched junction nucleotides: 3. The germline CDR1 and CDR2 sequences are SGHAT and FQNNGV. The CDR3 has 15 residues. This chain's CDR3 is CASSPGQGGTDTQYF. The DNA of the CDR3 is TGTGCCAGCAGCCCCGGACAGGGGGGCACAGATACGCAGTATTTT.

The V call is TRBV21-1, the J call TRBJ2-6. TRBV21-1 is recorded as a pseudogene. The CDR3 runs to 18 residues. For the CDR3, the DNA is TGTGCCAGCAGCAAAGCTCACAGGGAGGCCTCTGGGGCCAACGTCCTGACTTTC. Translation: CASSKAHREASGANVLTF.

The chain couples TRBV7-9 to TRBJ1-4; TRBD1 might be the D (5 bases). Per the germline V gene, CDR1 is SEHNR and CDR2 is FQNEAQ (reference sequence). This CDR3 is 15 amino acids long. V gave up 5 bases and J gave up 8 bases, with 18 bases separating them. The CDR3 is CASSRTGGEAEKLFF. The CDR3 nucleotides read TGTGCCAGCAGCCGCACAGGCGGCGAGGCCGAAAAACTGTTTTTT.